Shown below are 21 T cell receptor beta chains from a single sample sequenced in a study of blood T cell repertoires in COVID-19. Some clones are missing from TCRdb's copy, which holds only in-frame ones; the method was immunoSEQ multiplex PCR. This table has approximately 360,000 clones, 85% to 90% appearing once. The sequenced sample consisted of peripheral blood. The origin of the receptors is a young man with active or convalescent COVID-19.

The chain joins TRBV7-3 to TRBJ2-1, with D perhaps matching TRBD1 (6 bases). The CDR3 spans 14 residues. V lost 6 bases, J lost 5 bases, and 14 bases lay in between. Germline V gives CDR1 SGHTA, CDR2 FQGTGA. The DNA for the CDR3 is TGTGCCAGCAGACCGACAGGAAGCCACAATGAGCAGTTCTTC. It is translated as CASRPTGSHNEQFF.

CDR3 in amino acids: CASSSPGQARPDTQYF. CDR3 bases: TGTGCCAGCAGCTCTCCGGGACAGGCCCGCCCAGATACGCAGTATTTT. The chain uses TRBV5-6 and TRBJ2-3; 8 nucleotides line up with TRBD1. Trimming took 3 bases from V and 4 from J; bases not matched to a gene: 10. This CDR3 is 16 amino acids long. Germline V CDR1 and CDR2: SGHDT, YYEEEE.

Worth noting for this clone: One end of the junction varies from germline; a read error may be responsible. The chain recombines TRBV28 with TRBJ1-1; D perhaps matches TRBD1 (5 bases). Germline values: CDR1 MDHEN, CDR2 SYDVKM. CDR3 length: 11 residues. CDR3 protein: CASSLMTGVSF. For the CDR3, the DNA is TGTGCCAGCAGTTTAATGACGGGGGTTTCATTT.

The rearrangement uses TRBV29-1 and TRBJ1-1; 8 bases agree with TRBD1. CDR1 is SQVTM and CDR2 is ANQGSEA in the germline V gene. This CDR3 comprises 13 residues. The ends lost 4 bases at V and 4 bases at J; junction bases unmatched: 5. CDR3 sequence: CSVADRGVTEAFF. CDR3 in DNA: TGCAGCGTTGCCGACAGGGGCGTCACTGAAGCTTTCTTT.

This rearrangement joins TRBV29-1 to TRBJ1-2; possible D gene TRBD1, 5 bases. This CDR3 spans 16 amino acids. Germline V lookup: CDR1 SQVTM, CDR2 ANQGSEA. Trimming removed 6 bases at V and 1 base at J, with 21 bases between. CDR3 protein: CSVAKLLTAINYGYTF. DNA for the CDR3: TGCAGCGTGGCAAAGCTATTGACAGCGATTAACTATGGCTACACCTTC.

The J gene is TRBJ1-1, the V gene TRBV20-1, with no clear D. The germline gives CDR1 DFQATT, CDR2 SNEGSKA (reference sequence). V lost 4 bases and J 12 bases, leaving 6 bases between the germline ends. This CDR3 has 8 residues. The DNA of the CDR3 is TGCAGTGCTACCTTATCTTTCTTT. It translates to CSATLSFF.

The rearrangement uses TRBV5-8 and TRBJ1-4, with 9 positions matching TRBD1. The CDR3 length is 16 residues. CDR1 is SGHTS, CDR2 YDEGEE, per germline. The junction had 12 bases not matched to a gene; V was cut back by 4 bases and J by 8 bases. The CDR3 coding sequence is TGTGCCAGCAGCCAGGGACAGGGAATTGGTTCAGAAAAACTGTTTTTT. This codes for CASSQGQGIGSEKLFF.

The rearrangement uses TRBV7-7 and TRBJ2-2, with D unclear. Looked up from germline, CDR1 is SSHAT and CDR2 is FNYEAQ (reference sequence). Trimming removed 5 bases at V and 6 bases at J, with 16 bases between. The CDR3 is made up of 15 amino acids. The CDR3 is CASSLLGPSPGELFF. The CDR3 nucleotides read TGTGCCAGCAGCCTACTTGGTCCATCCCCCGGGGAGCTGTTTTTT.

The V and J genes are TRBV6-4 and TRBJ1-5, with 11 bases aligning to TRBD1. The trim removed 0 bases at V and 0 bases at J, leaving 7 bases unmatched. Germline V CDR1 and CDR2: MRHNA, SNTAGT. This CDR3 comprises 19 residues. The CDR3 nucleotides read TGTGCCAGCAGTGACTCTCAGGACAGGGGGCAGTTTAGCAATCAGCCCCAGCATTTT. Translation: CASSDSQDRGQFSNQPQHF.

The rearrangement joins TRBV27 to TRBJ1-6, with 9 positions matching TRBD1. V lost 6 bases, J lost 9 bases, and 9 bases stayed unmatched. The CDR3 length is 15 residues. Germline CDR1 and CDR2: MNHEY and SMNVEV (reference sequence). Written as DNA, the CDR3 is TGTGCCAGCAGCCTACAGGGGGCGCTAAGTTCACCCCTCCACTTT. Encoded protein: CASSLQGALSSPLHF.

This clone is a singleton in its sample. The genes are TRBV9 and TRBJ1-2; D is uncertain. Trimming cost V 0 bases and J 1 base, with 10 bases left between them. Germline V CDR1 and CDR2: SGDLS, YYNGEE. This CDR3 spans 15 amino acids. CDR3 loop: CASSVEGSINYGYTF. The CDR3 bases are TGTGCCAGCAGCGTAGAAGGGAGTATTAACTATGGCTACACCTTC.

This sequence joins TRBV11-3 and TRBJ2-1; D is perhaps TRBD2 (6 bases). Germline CDR1 and CDR2: SGHNT and YENEEA. Trimming removed 1 base from V and 9 bases from J, with 13 bases in between. The CDR3 sequence is 14 residues long. The CDR3 sequence: CASSLGPTSTEQFF. For the CDR3, the DNA is TGTGCCAGCAGCTTAGGTCCTACTAGCACTGAGCAGTTCTTC. Looking up the rest from reference TRBV11-3 and TRBJ2-1 gives the full variable domain: EAGVVQSPRYKIIEKKQPVAFWCNPISGHNTLYWYLQNLGQGPELLIRYENEEAVDDSQLPKDRFSAERLKGVDSTLKIQPAELGDSAVYLCASSLGPTSTEQFFGPGTRLTVL.

CDR3 nucleotides: TGTGCCAGCAGTTTATCGGCAGGGAATATCGACGAGCAGTACTTC. Its protein product is CASSLSAGNIDEQYF. The chain recombines TRBV27 with TRBJ2-7, with D tentatively TRBD1 (5 bases). This CDR3 has 15 amino acids. CDR1 is MNHEY, CDR2 SMNVEV, per germline (reference sequence). The V and J ends lost 0 bases and 5 bases respectively, with 14 bases between them.

The chain couples TRBV7-9 to TRBJ1-6; the D gene is possibly TRBD1 (5 bases). Germline CDR1 is SEHNR and CDR2 is FQNEAQ (reference sequence). The CDR3 sequence is 13 residues long. Trimming took 5 bases from V and 9 from J, leaving 11 bases between them. DNA of the CDR3: TGTGCCAGCAGCCCCGACAGATTTTCACCCCTCCACTTT. Translated, it gives CASSPDRFSPLHF. Supplemented by reference TRBV7-9 and TRBJ1-6, the full variable domain reads DTGVSQNPRHKITKRGQNVTFRCDPISEHNRLYWYRQTLGQGPEFLTYFQNEAQLEKSRLLSDRFSAERPKGSFSTLEIQRTEQGDSAMYLCASSPDRFSPLHFGNGTRLTVT.

The chain is built from TRBV10-3 and TRBJ1-6; 8 nucleotides match TRBD1. The CDR3 runs to 13 residues. Germline assignment: CDR1 ENHRY and CDR2 SYGVKD. The V and J ends lost 6 bases and 7 bases, in that order; junction bases with no gene match: 2. CDR3 bases: TGTGCCATCAGGGGGACAGGCAATTCACCCCTCCACTTT. This gives the protein CAIRGTGNSPLHF.

About this clone itself: Additional DNA sequences in this sample encode the identical CDR3. The rearrangement uses TRBV18 and TRBJ2-3, with TRBD2 matching over 9 bases. Germline V lookup: CDR1 KGHSH, CDR2 LQKENI. V gave up 3 bases and J gave up 3 bases; unmatched junction bases: 7. This CDR3 region has 16 residues. CDR3: CASSPGLAGTTDTQYF. The CDR3 DNA reads as TGTGCCAGCTCACCTGGCCTAGCGGGAACGACAGATACGCAGTATTTT.

The chain's CDR3 is CASPMTSGNYEQYF. CDR3 DNA: TGTGCCAGCCCAATGACTAGCGGTAACTACGAGCAGTACTTC. The rearrangement links TRBV2 to TRBJ2-7; 9 bases match TRBD2. With 8 bases clipped from V and 3 bases from J, the junction kept 8 bases outside the gene matches. The CDR3 runs 14 residues. CDR1 and CDR2 from the germline V gene are SNHLY and FYNNEI. The full variable domain, its missing parts supplied by reference TRBV2 and TRBJ2-7, is EPEVTQTPSHQVTQMGQEVILRCVPISNHLYFYWYRQILGQKVEFLVSFYNNEISEKSEIFDDQFSVERPDGSNFTLKIRSTKLEDSAMYFCASPMTSGNYEQYFGPGTRLTVT.

The V gene is TRBV7-9, the J gene TRBJ1-4; D is unclear. Germline assignment: CDR1 SEHNR and CDR2 FQNEAQ (reference sequence). CDR3 length: 14 residues. V was shortened by 5 bases and J by 8 bases, with 15 bases between the two germline ends. Written as DNA, the CDR3 is TGTGCCAGCAGCCAAGCGGGAGGAGAGGAAAAACTGTTTTTT. It yields the protein CASSQAGGEEKLFF.

The chain has TRBV5-1 and TRBJ2-2; D possibly corresponds to TRBD1 (6 bases). V gave up 4 bases and J gave up 4 bases, with 11 bases separating them. CDR3 length equals 14 residues. Germline V CDR1 and CDR2: SGHRS, YFSETQ. Here the CDR3 DNA reads TGCGCCAGCAGCCGACAGGCGGGCACCGGGGAGCTGTTTTTT. It is translated as CASSRQAGTGELFF.

The chain joins TRBV7-8 to TRBJ2-1; 7 positions match TRBD2. This CDR3 is built from 16 residues. Germline V gives CDR1 SGHVS, CDR2 FQNEAQ. V lost 4 bases, J lost 7 bases, and 13 bases stayed unmatched. The CDR3 DNA reads TGTGCCAGCAGCTACCACAGCCAGCGGGGCGAGAATGAGCAGTTCTTC. It codes for CASSYHSQRGENEQFF.

The V call is TRBV7-7, the J call TRBJ2-5, with 11 bases lining up with TRBD2. The CDR3 has 15 amino acids. Germline CDR1 SSHAT, CDR2 FNYEAQ (reference sequence). The V and J ends lost 5 bases and 5 bases, in that order; junction bases with no gene match: 7. CDR3 nucleotides: TGTGCCAGCAGCATTAGCGGGGGGGGCGAGGAGACCCAGTACTTC. It translates to CASSISGGGEETQYF.